The entry below gives a single TCR beta chain sequence along with its context. Produced via immunoSEQ multiplex PCR; TCRdb's table is partial and in-frame only. The sample has about 170,000 clones, roughly four fifths seen once. The CDR3 is 16 residues long. CDR1 is SGHRS and CDR2 is YFSETQ in the germline V gene. The ends lost 0 bases at V and 2 bases at J; junction bases unmatched: 3. The data were obtained in a study of blood T cell repertoires in COVID-19. The source material was peripheral blood. The genes are TRBV5-1 and TRBJ2-5; 11 nucleotides align to TRBD2. The clonotype originates from a woman of 80 years or more with COVID-19, enrolled during active disease. The CDR3 nucleotides are TGCGCCAGCAGCTTGGCGGGACTAGCGGTACAAGAGACCCAGTACTTC. Translation: CASSLAGLAVQETQYF.